This record looks at one T cell receptor (beta chain) sequence and its context. Its antigen has not been determined. No base quality information exists; no much larger clone differs at one position. The data originate from a study of shared clonotypes between healthy human individuals (dated by TCRdb to about 2020). For the study in its entirety: The cohort included three men and two women between 18 and 49 years of age. Per donor, three plates each were used for CD4 naive and CD4 memory, two for CD8 naive, and one for CD8 memory. To estimate repertoire size and how much clonotypes are shared between individuals, the study performed deep sequencing of blood TCR repertoires from roughly five healthy adults. To increase sequencing depth and limit assay-specific biases, different laboratories used diverse techniques to prepare libraries and sequence TCR repertoires. Each donor's leukapheresis produced roughly between roughly 0.94 and 9.5 billion PBMCs. The investigation overall reported the following: The small number of donors limited the genetic and exposure-history diversity represented. Pairwise subsampling led to the expectation that sequencing depth would affect the degree of clonotype sharing among donors. Even with the large sequencing depth, rarefaction of the sorted-subset datasets indicated that sequencing was incomplete. Higher generation probabilities were observed for clonotypes shared by all four sorted-subset donors than for non-shared clonotypes. When a handful of donors were compared, the shared fraction of clonotypes was about 5% for naive CD4, more than 3% for naive CD8, 2% to 2.5% for memory CD4, and less than 0.5% for memory CD8. Naive subsets generally had larger estimated clonotype richness than memory subsets. Sampling was restricted to blood, and TCR repertoires in tissues likely differ from the TCR repertoires found in blood.

TCR CDR3 regions were amplified from genomic DNA by multiplex PCR using the deep immunoSEQ assay. For each cell subset, the extracted genomic DNA was distributed evenly across all wells of several immunoSEQ 96-well plates, and each plate served as one replicate. For sorted subsets, each replicate PCR was loaded with 200 ng genomic DNA, equivalent to approximately 27,000 T cell genomes. Purified libraries were quantified with a Qubit 3.0 fluorometer, sized on a Bioanalyzer 2100, and re-quantified with the KAPA Library Quantification kit. A separate single-read 150-cycle Illumina NextSeq 550 flow cell was used to sequence each immunoSEQ 96-well plate. The authors processed their data as follows. Because the immunoSEQ output included only junctional sequences and no quality scores, the filtering could not be the same as the filtering used for full-length reads. To assign V/J genes and CDR3, sequences were annotated against IMGT germline references using PyIR, a Python wrapper for IgBLAST v1.9. Reads were removed for weak V/J assignments (E-value above 1e-6), missing CDR3, stop codons, out-of-frame junctions, or ambiguous translated residues. V3J clonotypes were defined by identical inferred V gene, J gene, and CDR3 amino acid sequence. Percentage overlap between repertoires was computed as shared unique clonotypes divided by the size of the smaller repertoire. Three approaches were used to assess repertoire richness: RTK rarefaction, the Chao1 estimator, and Recon v2.1 estimates of unobserved clonotypes. OLGA was used to compute generation probabilities for all TCRbeta clonotypes that the gDNA method yielded from a handful of donors. TCRdb mirrors the immuneACCESS table, restricted to in-frame sequences. Some clones are absent from its copies; in checked studies, under half trace to an unresolved V gene, and the reason for the others is unknown. For V, J and clone size, that table is used; D and trimming come from the DNA. Recorded for this sample are roughly 2,500,000 clones; approximately 93% of them occurred a single time. 0.36% of the sample goes to the ten largest clones.

CDR1 is given as SGHTA and CDR2 as FQGNSA, both from the germline V gene. CDR3 length: 16 amino acids, cysteine to phenylalanine. Left in the record is the CDR3 DNA by itself, 48 bases read in frame from the first base. The V and J ends are trimmed by 3 bases and 7 bases, leaving 19 bases between them. Donors were healthy HIV-negative adults with no recently reported acute infections or vaccinations. Every donor was a Caucasian adult residing in Nashville, Tennessee, USA. CD4+ T cells were enriched by magnetic negative selection; naive cells were then positively selected on CD45RA, and the negative fraction formed the memory subset. Blood was obtained by leukapheresis, after which PBMCs were separated by Ficoll-Histopaque density gradient centrifugation and cryopreserved in liquid nitrogen vapor phase. Purity and quantity of every magnetically sorted T cell population were checked by analytical flow cytometry. From each sorted fraction, genomic DNA was isolated and quantified by UV absorbance on a Nanodrop 2000c.

The sequencing input was naive CD4+ T cells from PBMCs. Sample cell subset or site, as interpreted from the label and publication: CD45RA+ positively selected. This sequence uses TRBV7-2 and TRBJ1-3; the D gene cannot be named for sure. This receptor was taken from a man between 18 and 29 years old in good health. Some clones in this sample may be carry-over from other donors' samples. The nucleotide sequence reads as follows: TGTGCCAGCAGCTTCTCGGATTCAGTTTTTGGGAACACCATATATTTT. Translated, it reads CASSFSDSVFGNTIYF.